Each of the 9 T cell receptor beta chains below was sequenced from the same sample in a study of cytotoxic CD8 clonotypes in ibrutinib-treated CLL. Assay used: immunoSEQ multiplex PCR; TCRdb lists only in-frame clones, some missing. There are over 65,000 clones in the sample; about two thirds occur only once, and approximately 6.2% lies in the top ten. Sequencing was performed on PBMCs, taken after 12 months of ibrutinib treatment. The origin of the receptors is a human donor with chronic lymphocytic leukemia.

This clone was seen a few times. This chain joins TRBV6-1 and TRBJ1-1, with 8 bases matching TRBD1. J was trimmed by 3 bases and V by 4 bases; bases with no gene match: 4. Germline CDR1 and CDR2: MNHNS and SASEGT. The CDR3 length is 14 residues. This chain's CDR3 is CASSAGGAYTEAFF. CDR3 sequence (DNA): TGTGCCAGCAGTGCAGGGGGCGCTTACACTGAAGCTTTCTTT.

The V call is TRBV28, the J call TRBJ2-7, with 7 bases matching TRBD1. The CDR3 is 14 amino acids. Trimming cost V 9 bases and J 3 bases; bases outside gene matches: 11. Germline V CDR1 and CDR2: MDHEN, SYDVKM. CDR3 bases: TGTGCCAGTAGCTATAAGACAGGGAACTACGAGCAGTACTTC. This sequence encodes CASSYKTGNYEQYF. The complete variable domain, with remaining parts taken from reference TRBV28 and TRBJ2-7, reads DVKVTQSSRYLVKRTGEKVFLECVQDMDHENMFWYRQDPGLGLRLIYFSYDVKMKEKGDIPEGYSVSREKKERFSLILESASTNQTSMYLCASSYKTGNYEQYFGPGTRLTVT.

This clone appeared many times. The chain carries TRBV2 and TRBJ2-7; D might be TRBD2 (5 bases). This CDR3 has 11 amino acids. V was trimmed by 8 bases and J by 9 bases, leaving 14 bases between them. Per germline, CDR1 SNHLY and CDR2 FYNNEI. The CDR3 DNA follows: TGTGCCAGCGGGGAGTTTGGCGGGCAGTACTTC. Encoded protein: CASGEFGGQYF.

This clone occurred a few times. This rearrangement joins TRBV4-3 to TRBJ1-6, with a weak D call TRBD1 (5 bases). V gave up 0 bases and J gave up 2 bases, with 11 bases separating them. From germline, CDR1 is LGHNA and CDR2 YSLEER. The CDR3 covers 17 residues. Here the CDR3 reads CASSQEAGSTYNSPLHF. For the CDR3, the DNA is TGCGCCAGCAGCCAAGAGGCAGGGTCGACCTATAATTCACCCCTCCACTTT.

V and J are TRBV7-9 and TRBJ2-1; D ambiguous. The CDR3 sequence is 15 residues long. Germline assignment: CDR1 SEHNR and CDR2 FQNEAQ (reference sequence). Trimming removed 1 base at V and 8 bases at J, with 15 bases between. The CDR3 nucleotides are TGTGCCAGCAGCTTAGATGGTCTCCCGGGTGATGAGCAGTTCTTC. As protein: CASSLDGLPGDEQFF.

V usage is TRBV7-2 and J usage is TRBJ1-5; TRBD1 aligns across 12 bases. With V trimmed by 4 bases and J by 7 bases, 5 bases remained unmatched. The CDR3 covers 15 residues. Germline V gene data show CDR1 as SGHTA and CDR2 as FQGNSA. The CDR3 sequence is CASSWGQGAWQPQHF. CDR3 in DNA: TGTGCCAGCAGCTGGGGACAGGGGGCCTGGCAGCCCCAGCATTTT.

The chain links TRBV5-4 to TRBJ2-5; possible D gene TRBD1, 6 bases. The CDR3 extends over 13 amino acids. Germline CDR1 reads SGHNT; CDR2 reads YYREEE (reference sequence). The V and J ends lost 0 bases and 3 bases respectively, with 6 bases between them. CDR3 nucleotides: TGTGCCAGCAGCTTGGGACAGGAAGAGACCCAGTACTTC. Its translation is CASSLGQEETQYF.

This clone has only a few counts. V is TRBV4-2 and J is TRBJ1-3; tentatively, D is TRBD1 (5 bases). This CDR3 comprises 16 residues. The germline gives CDR1 LGHNA, CDR2 YNFKEQ. Trimming cost V 0 bases and J 2 bases, with 11 bases left between them. CDR3 sequence: CASSQDLAGTGNTIYF. The CDR3 DNA is TGTGCCAGCAGCCAAGATTTGGCAGGGACTGGAAACACCATATATTTT.

The chain uses TRBV7-8 and TRBJ1-1; D unclear. The germline V gene has CDR1 SGHVS and CDR2 FQNEAQ. The CDR3 is 17 amino acids. V gave up 5 bases and J gave up 1 base, with 20 bases separating them. CDR3 region: CASSPSGRGRPNTEAFF. Written as DNA, the CDR3 is TGTGCCAGCAGCCCGTCGGGTCGTGGACGGCCGAACACTGAAGCTTTCTTT.